Following are 23 T cell receptor beta chains from one sample sequenced in a study of blood T cell repertoires in COVID-19. TCRdb's copy holds only in-frame clones and misses some; the assay was immunoSEQ multiplex PCR. The repertoire holds more than 95,000 clones, around 81% seen once, with under 40% in the top ten. The specimen sequenced was peripheral blood. These TCRs come from an older man with acute or convalescent COVID-19.

The chain is built from TRBV20-1 and TRBJ1-6; no clear D gene. The V gene's germline CDR1 is DFQATT and CDR2 SNEGSKA (reference sequence). The CDR3 sequence is 13 residues long. The V end lost 3 bases, the J end lost 9 bases, and 12 bases lay between the germline ends. CDR3 sequence (DNA): TGCAGTGCTAGTGGCGCTGCGCCTTCACCCCTCCACTTT. It is translated as CSASGAAPSPLHF.

The chain uses TRBV6-5 and TRBJ1-2; D might be TRBD1 (6 bases). The CDR3 sequence is 12 residues long. Germline V gene data show CDR1 as MNHEY and CDR2 as SVGAGI. V dropped 6 bases and J dropped 12 bases, with 17 bases sitting between them. DNA of the CDR3: TGTGCCAGCAGGAGGGACACCCTGGAAAACACCTTC. This gives the protein CASRRDTLENTF.

This clone was detected only once. The J gene is TRBJ1-1, the V gene TRBV3-1 (or the pseudogene TRBV3-2); tentative D call: TRBD1 (5 bases). The CDR3 spans 15 residues. V was cut by 0 bases and J by 1 base, with 9 bases left in between. From germline, CDR1 is LGHDT and CDR2 YNNKEL (reference sequence). The chain's CDR3 is CASSQDPRGNTEAFF. The CDR3 bases are TGTGCCAGCAGCCAAGATCCTAGGGGGAACACTGAAGCTTTCTTT.

The V and J genes are TRBV27 and TRBJ2-5; TRBD1 aligns across 11 bases. Germline values: CDR1 MNHEY, CDR2 SMNVEV (reference sequence). The CDR3 has 14 amino acids. Trimming cost V 6 bases and J 5 bases; bases outside gene matches: 5. DNA of the CDR3: TGTGCCAGCAGGAGGACAGGGGGCGACGAGACCCAGTACTTC. Translation gives CASRRTGGDETQYF.

V usage is TRBV28 and J usage is TRBJ1-1; 11 positions match TRBD1. The CDR3 spans 13 residues. V was clipped by 1 base and J by 10 bases; unmatched bases: 2. CDR1 is MDHEN, CDR2 SYDVKM, per germline. The CDR3 sequence is CASSLLGTGGAFF. CDR3 nucleotide sequence: TGTGCCAGCAGTTTATTAGGGACAGGGGGAGCTTTCTTT.

The J gene is TRBJ1-4, the V gene TRBV28; D remains ambiguous. The V gene lost 2 bases and the J gene lost 4 bases, with 11 bases spanning the gap. Looked up from germline, CDR1 is MDHEN and CDR2 is SYDVKM. This CDR3 is 15 amino acids long. DNA for the CDR3: TGTGCCAGCAGTTTAGCCGGACTGCGTAATGAAAAACTGTTTTTT. This codes for CASSLAGLRNEKLFF.

The chain uses TRBV10-3 and TRBJ2-3; D unclear. This CDR3 contains 14 residues. V lost 3 bases and J lost 4, with 11 bases in between. Germline V lookup: CDR1 ENHRY, CDR2 SYGVKD. CDR3 residues: CAISDTTYPDTQYF. DNA of the CDR3: TGTGCCATCAGTGATACCACATACCCAGATACGCAGTATTTT.

Concerning this clone: The same CDR3 also results from other DNA sequences found in this sample. V usage is TRBV7-3 and J usage is TRBJ2-1; TRBD2 agrees at 9 bases. CDR3 size: 15 residues. The ends lost 3 bases at V and 0 bases at J; junction bases unmatched: 0. Germline CDR1 SGHTA, CDR2 FQGTGA. CDR3 DNA sequence: TGTGCCAGCAGCTTTAGCGGGAGCTCCTACAATGAGCAGTTCTTC. This encodes CASSFSGSSYNEQFF.

The gene calls are TRBV6-4 and TRBJ2-7; 7 nucleotides match TRBD1. The V gene's germline CDR1 is MRHNA and CDR2 SNTAGT. V gave up 4 bases and J gave up 6 bases; unmatched junction bases: 6. The CDR3 totals 13 residues. The CDR3 loop is CASSAETGFEQYF. The CDR3 region has the DNA TGTGCCAGCAGTGCCGAGACAGGGTTCGAGCAGTACTTC.

This chain joins TRBV28 and TRBJ2-2, with 10 bases lining up with TRBD2. The germline V gene encodes CDR1 MDHEN and CDR2 SYDVKM. V dropped 5 bases and J dropped 0; count of bases not matched to a gene: 6. The CDR3 extends over 17 amino acids. Written as DNA, the CDR3 is TGTGCCAGCAGTACCCCAGCGGGAGGGGCGAACACCGGGGAGCTGTTTTTT. As protein: CASSTPAGGANTGELFF.

This chain joins TRBV7-9 and TRBJ1-5; 7 bases match TRBD1. Trimming at V came to 5 bases and at J to 7 bases, leaving 5 bases not matched to a gene. Germline V gene data show CDR1 as SEHNR and CDR2 as FQNEAQ (reference sequence). The CDR3 has 13 amino acids. DNA for the CDR3: TGTGCCAGCAGCAGCAGGGACAGCCAGCCCCAGCATTTT. Translation gives CASSSRDSQPQHF.

J is TRBJ2-2 and V is TRBV7-2; the match to TRBD2 covers 12 bases. The CDR3 extends over 16 amino acids. Unmatched junction bases numbered 9, after V lost 4 bases and J lost 9 bases. The germline V gene encodes CDR1 SGHTA and CDR2 FQGNSA. This CDR3 is CASSSGLAGGVRELFF. CDR3 nucleotides: TGTGCCAGCAGCTCGGGACTAGCGGGCGGGGTGAGGGAGCTGTTTTTT.

The chain recombines TRBV5-1 with TRBJ1-1; TRBD1 is a possible D gene (6 bases). Trimming pared 4 bases from V and 1 base from J, leaving 14 bases between. This CDR3 spans 15 amino acids. Germline V gene sequence: CDR1 SGHRS, CDR2 YFSETQ. CDR3 nucleotide sequence: TGCGCCAGCAGCACGGGACAAGGATCGAACACTGAAGCTTTCTTT. Protein: CASSTGQGSNTEAFF.

This rearrangement joins TRBV20-1 to TRBJ1-3, with a possible D match to TRBD1 (6 bases). Germline lookup yields CDR1 DFQATT and CDR2 SNEGSKA (reference sequence). This CDR3 region has 16 residues. Between the trimmed V and J ends, which lost 3 bases and 5 bases, there was a span of 20 bases. CDR3 bases: TGCAGTGCTAGTGGGGGGCCAGGGGTCGGGAGAAACACCATATATTTT. Its protein product is CSASGGPGVGRNTIYF.

This clone was counted between two and nine times. The CDR3 DNA reads as TGCGCCAGCAGCCAAGAACAGGGTGGTTCACCCCTCCACTTT. As protein: CASSQEQGGSPLHF. The chain couples TRBV4-1 to TRBJ1-6; D perhaps matches TRBD1 (6 bases). Germline V lookup: CDR1 MGHRA, CDR2 YSYEKL. This CDR3 contains 14 residues. The V end lost 0 bases, the J end lost 9 bases, and 9 bases lay between the germline ends.

This clone appeared a few times. The CDR3 region is CASSPPDSTYEQYF. In nucleotides, the CDR3 is TGTGCCAGCAGCCCTCCGGACAGTACCTACGAGCAGTACTTC. The rearrangement joins TRBV21-1 to TRBJ2-7; TRBD1, as called in the table, went unchecked against the DNA. TRBV21-1 is termed a pseudogene. The CDR3 contains 14 residues.

The chain couples TRBV12-3 or TRBV12-4 to TRBJ1-5, with D unclear. The CDR3 is 12 residues long. The ends were cut back, 3 bases at V and 7 bases at J, with 7 bases in the middle. The CDR3 DNA sequence: TGTGCCAGCAGTTTCTCGGGGCAGCCCCAGCATTTT. Protein: CASSFSGQPQHF.

This clone was found a few times. J is TRBJ1-3 and V is TRBV6-6; 7 nucleotides agree with TRBD1. The CDR3 has 18 residues. Trimming at V came to 5 bases and at J to 3 bases, leaving 16 bases not matched to a gene. Germline lookup yields CDR1 MNHNY and CDR2 SVGAGI (reference sequence). The CDR3 is CASSLHEGAGGGGNTIYF. The CDR3 bases are TGTGCCAGCAGTCTCCACGAGGGGGCCGGGGGAGGTGGAAACACCATATATTTT.

This clone was recorded a few times. V and J are TRBV7-2 and TRBJ2-3, with 8 bases matching TRBD2. There are 16 residues in the CDR3. Germline-derived CDR1 and CDR2 are SGHTA and FQGNSA. V was clipped by 1 base and J by 1 base; unmatched bases: 4. The CDR3 DNA reads as TGTGCCAGCAGCTTAGGGGCGGGAGGACGCACAGATACGCAGTATTTT. This gives the protein CASSLGAGGRTDTQYF.

CDR3 sequence: CASSYSWSGTLDTQYF. The CDR3 DNA reads TGTGCCAGCAGTTACTCTTGGAGCGGGACACTAGATACGCAGTATTTT. The chain is built from TRBV6-5 and TRBJ2-3, with D perhaps matching TRBD2 (7 bases). Per germline, CDR1 MNHEY and CDR2 SVGAGI. This CDR3 contains 16 residues. V was pared by 0 bases and J by 5 bases, with 15 bases between.

The rearrangement joins TRBV7-3 to TRBJ2-7, with 14 nucleotides matching TRBD2. In germline, CDR1 is SGHTA, CDR2 FQGTGA. The CDR3 loop spans 15 amino acids. Trimming at V came to 3 bases and at J to 2 bases, leaving 0 bases not matched to a gene. The CDR3 loop reads CASSLGLAGAYEQYF. CDR3 nucleotide sequence: TGTGCCAGCAGCTTGGGACTAGCGGGAGCCTACGAGCAGTACTTC.

The chain links TRBV10-3 to TRBJ1-4; D may be TRBD1 (6 bases). This CDR3 spans 14 amino acids. The V end was cut by 6 bases, the J end by 5 bases, with 13 bases between. Germline CDR1 reads ENHRY; CDR2 reads SYGVKD. The CDR3 spells CAISGGDINEKLFF. For the CDR3, the DNA is TGTGCCATCAGCGGGGGGGACATAAATGAAAAACTGTTTTTT.

The rearrangement joins TRBV2 to TRBJ1-6, with TRBD1 matching 7 bases. The CDR3 is 13 residues long. After removal of 6 bases from V and 13 bases from J, the junction contained 9 bases not matched to a gene. From germline, CDR1 is SNHLY and CDR2 FYNNEI. Written as DNA, the CDR3 is TGTGCCAGCAGAGGGACAGAAAGGTCCCCCCTCCACTTT. It is translated as CASRGTERSPLHF.